These 5 T cell receptor beta chains came from one sample sequenced in a study of control samples from healthy donors and cancer patients. Generated by immunoSEQ multiplex PCR, the TCRdb table keeps only in-frame clones and is missing some. The sample contains under 90,000 clones, around 92% of which appear only once. The specimen sequenced was blood. The origin of the receptors is a woman aged 55-69 years in good health.

The rearrangement links TRBV7-2 to TRBJ1-1; no firm D call. Trimming shortened V by 1 base and J by 5 bases, and 17 bases separated the two germline ends. Per germline, CDR1 SGHTA and CDR2 FQGNSA. The CDR3 sequence is 16 residues long. CDR3 nucleotide sequence: TGTGCCAGCAGCTTAGGGCGGGCCACGGGTCGGACTGAAGCTTTCTTT. Its protein product is CASSLGRATGRTEAFF.

The chain joins TRBV4-3 to TRBJ1-5; D remains ambiguous. Germline CDR1 is LGHNA and CDR2 is YSLEER. The CDR3 contains 13 residues. Trimming took off 4 bases at V and 5 bases at J, with 9 bases between the two ends. For the CDR3, the DNA is TGCGCCAGCAGCCCTCGTTTGCATCAGCCCCAGCATTTT. The encoded protein is CASSPRLHQPQHF.

The rearrangement uses TRBV19 and TRBJ2-7; 11 bases match TRBD1. The CDR3 contains 16 residues. In germline, CDR1 is LNHDA, CDR2 SQIVND (reference sequence). The junction had 12 bases not matched to a gene; V was cut back by 9 bases and J by 2 bases. CDR3 amino acids: CASLTPDRGPPYEQYF. The CDR3 DNA reads TGTGCCAGCCTGACCCCGGACAGGGGGCCCCCCTACGAGCAGTACTTC.

The chain recombines TRBV28 with TRBJ2-7; D call uncertain. V dropped 3 bases and J dropped 2 bases, with 11 bases sitting between them. The CDR3 has 14 residues. Germline V lookup: CDR1 MDHEN, CDR2 SYDVKM. Written as DNA, the CDR3 is TGTGCCAGCAGTTTCACACAGCGAGCCTACGAGCAGTACTTC. Residues: CASSFTQRAYEQYF.

The V gene is TRBV19, the J gene TRBJ2-5; D might be TRBD1 or TRBD2, each matching 5 bases. The CDR3 length is 16 residues. V was shortened by 3 bases and J by 1 base, with 15 bases between the two germline ends. From germline, CDR1 is LNHDA and CDR2 SQIVND (reference sequence). The CDR3: CASSIIKGRGQETQYF. CDR3 DNA: TGTGCCAGTAGTATTATAAAGGGACGAGGCCAAGAGACCCAGTACTTC. Based on the CDR3 plus reference TRBV19 and TRBJ2-5, the full variable domain is DGGITQSPKYLFRKEGQNVTLSCEQNLNHDAMYWYRQDPGQGLRLIYYSQIVNDFQKGDIAEGYSVSREKKESFPLTVTSAQKNPTAFYLCASSIIKGRGQETQYFGPGTRLLVL.